These T cell receptor beta chains were read from a single sample in a study of T and B cells in COVID-19 patients. TCRdb used MiXCR to reprocess the multiplex PCR reads, holding one entry per CDR3 protein. The data show under 9,500 distinct CDR3 sequences, about 28% seen once. The sample consisted of blood. These TCRs come from a human donor who had recovered from COVID-19. Both conserved end residues are part of each CDR3. The D gene is left open where the match is weak. Clone size is shown for a subset of rows, as once, few, many or a class of expanded clone.

>medium-sized|TRBJ1-5|TRBV18|NA
CASSPQGQPQHF
TGTGCCAGCTCACCACAGGGGCAGCCCCAGCATTTT
>medium-sized|TRBJ2-3|TRBV18|TRBD1
CASSPLGQGSVDTQYF
TGTGCCAGCTCACCGTTGGGACAGGGGTCGGTAGATACGCAGTATTTT
>many|TRBJ1-1|TRBV5-6|NA
CASSPTGDTEAFF
TGTGCCAGCAGCCCGACAGGTGACACTGAAGCTTTCTTT
>NA|TRBJ2-3|TRBV11-2|TRBD1
CASSLRGPGDTQYF
TGTGCCAGCAGCTTGAGGGGGCCGGGAGATACGCAGTATTTT
>NA|TRBJ2-5|TRBV5-6|TRBD2
CASSRILAGQETQYF
TGTGCCAGCAGCCGGATACTAGCGGGACAAGAGACCCAGTACTTC
>medium-sized|TRBJ1-2|TRBV27|NA
CASSLSSNYGYTF
TGTGCCAGCAGCCTAAGTTCTAACTATGGCTACACCTTC
>few|TRBJ1-4|TRBV4-2|NA
CASSLQRDEKLFF
TGTGCCAGCAGCCTTCAGAGAGATGAAAAACTGTTTTTT
>medium-sized|TRBJ2-7|TRBV30|NA
CAWSAARAGVENEQYF
TGTGCCTGGAGTGCCGCCAGGGCCGGGGTCGAAAACGAGCAGTACTTC
>NA|TRBJ2-2|TRBV7-3|NA
CASSLGSGGAQTGELFF
TGTGCCAGCAGCTTAGGGTCCGGAGGCGCGCAGACCGGGGAGCTGTTTTTT
>medium-sized|TRBJ2-1|TRBV18|NA
CASSPAFSSYNEQFF
TGTGCCAGCTCACCGGCGTTCAGCTCCTACAATGAGCAGTTCTTC
>NA|TRBJ1-4|TRBV30|NA
CAHQGLANEKLFF
TGTGCCCACCAGGGGTTGGCTAATGAAAAACTGTTTTTT
>NA|TRBJ1-2|TRBV28|NA
CASSNLQGYGGYTF
TGTGCCAGCAGTAATCTACAGGGTTACGGTGGCTACACCTTC
>medium-sized|TRBJ1-1|TRBV6-1|NA
CASSDPPVGTEAFF
TGTGCCAGCAGTGATCCACCAGTGGGGACTGAAGCTTTCTTT
>NA|TRBJ1-1|TRBV4-2|TRBD1
CASSQAIPGQGAIEAFF
TGTGCCAGCAGCCAGGCAATCCCGGGACAGGGCGCCATTGAAGCTTTCTTT
>medium-sized|TRBJ2-5|TRBV6-5|TRBD2
CASSYSRLAGGRQETQYF
TGTGCCAGCAGTTACTCGCGGCTAGCGGGGGGTAGGCAAGAGACCCAGTACTTC
>NA|TRBJ2-1|TRBV7-9|TRBD2
CASSPKLAGAYNEQFF
TGTGCCAGCAGCCCAAAACTAGCGGGGGCATACAATGAGCAGTTCTTC
>medium-sized|TRBJ1-2|TRBV29-1|NA
CSVFPRRGHYGYTF
TGCAGCGTCTTTCCCCGGAGAGGGCACTATGGCTACACCTTC
>medium-sized|TRBJ1-2|TRBV19|TRBD1
CASKPQGAGGYTF
TGTGCCAGTAAACCGCAGGGGGCCGGTGGCTACACCTTC
>NA|TRBJ2-3|TRBV5-1|NA
CASSFGTSTSTDTQYF
TGCGCCAGCAGCTTCGGGACTTCAACTAGCACAGATACGCAGTATTTT
>few|TRBJ1-1|TRBV27|NA
CASSWTGNTEAFF
TGTGCCAGCAGCTGGACGGGGAACACTGAAGCTTTCTTT
>few|TRBJ2-7|TRBV5-1|NA
CASSLVGREVEQYF
TGCGCCAGCAGCTTGGTCGGTAGGGAAGTGGAGCAGTACTTC
>medium-sized|TRBJ2-1|TRBV6-5|NA
CASSPLTIPRNEQFF
TGTGCCAGCAGTCCACTGACTATCCCGAGGAATGAGCAGTTCTTC
>NA|TRBJ2-1|TRBV6-5|TRBD1
CASRQTGGHDEQFF
TGTGCCAGCAGACAAACAGGGGGTCACGATGAGCAGTTCTTC
>NA|TRBJ2-7|TRBV5-1|TRBD1
CASSLGDRDYEQYF
TGCGCCAGCAGCTTGGGGGACAGGGACTACGAGCAGTACTTC
>NA|TRBJ2-1|TRBV6-4|TRBD2
CASSDSAGGEQFF
TGTGCCAGCAGTGACTCCGCGGGGGGGGAGCAGTTCTTC
>few|TRBJ2-6|TRBV4-3|NA
CASSQGADWSGANVLTF
TGCGCCAGCAGCCAAGGCGCGGACTGGTCTGGGGCCAACGTCCTGACTTTC
>medium-sized|TRBJ2-3|TRBV6-6|NA
CASSYSSPTGADTQYF
TGTGCCAGCAGTTACTCGTCCCCGACAGGCGCAGATACGCAGTATTTT
>NA|TRBJ1-1|TRBV7-6|TRBD1
CASSPTGSEAFF
TGTGCCAGCAGCCCGACAGGGTCCGAAGCTTTCTTT
>medium-sized|TRBJ2-3|TRBV6-5|NA
CASSYSRQYLLTQYF
TGTGCCAGCAGTTACTCGCGACAGTACCTCCTTACGCAGTATTTT
>NA|TRBJ1-2|TRBV5-4|NA
CASSSRAPEGYTF
TGTGCCAGCAGCTCCAGGGCCCCCGAGGGCTACACCTTC
>NA|TRBJ1-5|TRBV6-1|TRBD1
CASSETGVRQPQHF
TGTGCCAGCAGTGAAACAGGGGTTCGACAGCCCCAGCATTTT
>NA|TRBJ2-5|TRBV20-1|NA
CSARDRAGWTQETQYF
TGCAGTGCTAGAGATCGGGCAGGGTGGACCCAAGAGACCCAGTACTTC
>NA|TRBJ2-6|TRBV19|NA
CASRPVVSGANVLTF
TGTGCCAGTAGGCCCGTGGTCTCTGGGGCCAACGTCCTGACTTTC
>NA|TRBJ1-1|TRBV18|NA
CASSPPLGINTEAFF
TGTGCCAGCTCACCACCGCTTGGAATAAACACTGAAGCTTTCTTT
>medium-sized|TRBJ2-2|TRBV6-5|TRBD1
CASSPVGTGGTGELFF
TGTGCCAGCAGCCCCGTGGGGACAGGGGGTACCGGGGAGCTGTTTTTT
>medium-sized|TRBJ2-3|TRBV6-1|TRBD2
CASSEGSQLARKQYF
TGTGCCAGCAGTGAAGGGTCGCAACTAGCGCGAAAGCAGTATTTT
>medium-sized|TRBJ2-1|TRBV19|NA
CASSIGLESYNEQFF
TGTGCCAGTAGTATCGGGCTAGAGAGCTACAATGAGCAGTTCTTC
>NA|TRBJ2-7|TRBV10-3|TRBD1
CAISDHRQGSYEQYF
TGTGCCATCAGTGACCACCGACAGGGCTCCTACGAGCAGTACTTC
>NA|TRBJ1-1|TRBV13|TRBD1
CASSSVQGSTEAFF
TGTGCCAGCAGCTCCGTACAGGGGAGCACTGAAGCTTTCTTT
>medium-sized|TRBJ2-1|TRBV29-1|NA
CSVEEPRGSEQFF
TGCAGCGTTGAAGAACCCAGGGGCAGTGAGCAGTTCTTC
>medium-sized|TRBJ1-5|TRBV19|NA
CASSSNQPQHF
TGTGCCAGTAGTTCGAATCAGCCCCAGCATTTT
>medium-sized|TRBJ2-5|TRBV19|TRBD1
CASSQGQGAWETQYF
TGTGCCAGTAGCCAGGGACAGGGGGCTTGGGAGACCCAGTACTTC
>NA|TRBJ1-4|TRBV24-1|NA
CATSDADSFGKLFF
TGTGCCACCAGTGACGCTGACAGTTTTGGAAAACTGTTTTTT
>NA|TRBJ1-1|TRBV5-1|NA
CASSFNLDLGGNTEAFF
TGCGCCAGCAGCTTCAATTTGGACCTAGGGGGGAACACTGAAGCTTTCTTT
>NA|TRBJ1-2|TRBV6-5|NA
CASSYSKGRRNYGYTF
TGTGCCAGCAGTTACTCGAAGGGGAGAAGAAACTATGGCTACACCTTC
>NA|TRBJ1-2|TRBV7-6|TRBD1
CASSLGRFRGDEDYGYTF
TGTGCCAGCAGCTTAGGAAGATTCAGGGGGGATGAGGACTATGGCTACACCTTC
>NA|TRBJ2-3|TRBV4-3|TRBD2
CASTRGGLAGVTDTQYF
TGCGCCAGCACCCGGGGCGGACTAGCGGGGGTAACAGATACGCAGTATTTT